Each of the 10 T cell receptor beta chains below was sequenced from the same sample in a study of T cells of healthy individuals. In TCRdb, the 5' RACE reads were re-called with MiXCR into one record per CDR3 protein. The sample consists of 85,000 to 100,000 distinct CDR3 sequences, approximately 15% of them appearing once. These receptors came from a human donor in good health.

This clonotype was seen a handful of times. The chain recombines TRBV7-3 with TRBJ2-2; perhaps D is TRBD1 or TRBD2 (5 bases each). The CDR3 covers 13 residues. CDR1 is SGHTA, CDR2 FQGTGA, per germline. V was pared by 5 bases and J by 6 bases, with 10 bases between. The CDR3, as DNA: TGTGCCAGCAGCCAGGGAGCATCCGGGGAGCTGTTTTTT. Protein sequence: CASSQGASGELFF.

The table lists this clonotype with a few counts. The chain's CDR3 is CSARESGLYGYTF. DNA for the CDR3: TGCAGTGCTAGAGAGTCAGGACTTTATGGCTACACCTTC. V is TRBV20-1 and J is TRBJ1-2; D gene ambiguous. Per the germline V gene, CDR1 is DFQATT and CDR2 is SNEGSKA (reference sequence). There are 13 residues in the CDR3. V was pared by 0 bases and J by 5 bases, with 10 bases between.

The V call is TRBV11-2, the J call TRBJ2-5; tentative D call: TRBD2 (7 bases). The CDR3 totals 17 residues. Deletions cut 4 bases from V and 5 bases from J, with 23 bases between. Germline lookup yields CDR1 SGHAT and CDR2 FQNNGV. Here the CDR3 DNA reads TGTGCCAGCAGCTATCCGAGGGGGGGCACGGCGGGCGAGACCCAGTACTTC. Its translation: CASSYPRGGTAGETQYF.

The chain has TRBV9 and TRBJ2-5; D remains unclear. This CDR3 contains 14 residues. The V gene's germline CDR1 is SGDLS and CDR2 YYNGEE. Trimming pared 3 bases from V and 1 base from J, leaving 10 bases between. CDR3 in DNA: TGTGCCAGCAGCGCCTTCTACGGCCAAGAGACCCAGTACTTC. Amino acids: CASSAFYGQETQYF.

This clonotype was counted a few times. V gene TRBV6-5 combines with J gene TRBJ2-5; 11 nucleotides agree with TRBD2. The CDR3 consists of 14 residues. The V gene end was trimmed by 7 bases and the J gene end by 7 bases; junction bases not matched to a gene: 8. The germline CDR1 and CDR2 sequences are MNHEY and SVGAGI. DNA of the CDR3: TGTGCCAGCAAAACGGGACTAGCGGTTGCGACCCAGTACTTC. Its translation: CASKTGLAVATQYF.

This clonotype was seen a few times. The genes are TRBV20-1 and TRBJ2-5; TRBD2 matches 8 bases. J lost 1 base, V lost 1 base, and 5 bases had no gene match. The CDR3 consists of 15 residues. CDR1 and CDR2 from the germline V gene are DFQATT and SNEGSKA (reference sequence). The CDR3 nucleotides read TGCAGTGCTAGAGTAGCGGGACGCTTCCAAGAGACCCAGTACTTC. Translating gives CSARVAGRFQETQYF.

A word on this clonotype: A single base separates this from a much larger clone, so it may be a read error. The chain recombines TRBV28 with TRBJ2-2; possibly TRBD1 for D (6 bases). The germline CDR1 and CDR2 sequences are MDHEN and SYDVKM. The CDR3 sequence is 14 residues long. The CDR3 coding sequence is TGTGTCAGCAGGGGCACAGGGAACACCGGGGAGCTGTTTTTT. This translates into CVSRGTGNTGELFF.

The V call is TRBV20-1, the J call TRBJ2-7; 7 bases fit TRBD1. The CDR3 covers 15 residues. V was pared by 0 bases and J by 2 bases, with 7 bases of the junction left unmatched. In germline, CDR1 is DFQATT, CDR2 SNEGSKA (reference sequence). The CDR3 bases are TGCAGTGCTAGAGATCTAGGACAGGAGACCTACGAGCAGTACTTC. Translation: CSARDLGQETYEQYF.

This clonotype was recorded a few times. This chain joins TRBV6-2 or TRBV6-3 and TRBJ2-7; 11 bases agree with TRBD2. The J segment lost 5 bases and the V segment lost 8 bases, leaving 8 bases of the junction unmatched. The CDR3 is 14 residues long. Germline V lookup: CDR1 MNHEY, CDR2 SVGEGT. The CDR3 DNA follows: TGTGCCAGCGGGAGACTAGCGGGGTTACACGAGCAGTACTTC. This translates into CASGRLAGLHEQYF.

This chain uses TRBV4-1 with TRBJ2-7; D is perhaps TRBD2 (5 bases). V was clipped by 4 bases and J by 4 bases, with 11 bases between them. The CDR3 spans 13 residues. Germline V gives CDR1 MGHRA, CDR2 YSYEKL. The CDR3 DNA is TGCGCCAGCAGCCTTGGGCCGGGGTACGAGCAGTACTTC. This codes for CASSLGPGYEQYF.